This TCR beta chain appears in the sequencing data of a study of blood T cell repertoires in COVID-19. The overall study: The United States, Italy and Spain supplied acute and convalescent COVID-19 samples. The cDNA or gDNA used as material had been derived from T cells, B-cell-depleted T cells, or PBMCs.

Per the germline V gene, CDR1 is DFQATT and CDR2 is SNEGSKA (reference sequence). The CDR3 consists of 11 residues. The V end was cut by 5 bases, the J end by 3 bases, with 6 bases between. Original methodology: Estimates of nucleated cell counts were drawn from the amplification of reference gene primers. Sequencing was performed with immunoSEQ multiplex PCR; in TCRdb, only in-frame clones are kept and a portion is missing. V, J and clone size were drawn from that table, and D and trimming were deduced from the DNA. This sample has about 81,000 clones, with 85% to 90% found just once. Sequencing used peripheral blood. The source is a woman of 80 years or more with acute or convalescent COVID-19. The chain carries TRBV20-1 and TRBJ2-3, with D unclear. The CDR3 spells CSAGWTDTQYF. CDR3 bases: TGCAGTGCTGGCTGGACAGATACGCAGTATTTT.